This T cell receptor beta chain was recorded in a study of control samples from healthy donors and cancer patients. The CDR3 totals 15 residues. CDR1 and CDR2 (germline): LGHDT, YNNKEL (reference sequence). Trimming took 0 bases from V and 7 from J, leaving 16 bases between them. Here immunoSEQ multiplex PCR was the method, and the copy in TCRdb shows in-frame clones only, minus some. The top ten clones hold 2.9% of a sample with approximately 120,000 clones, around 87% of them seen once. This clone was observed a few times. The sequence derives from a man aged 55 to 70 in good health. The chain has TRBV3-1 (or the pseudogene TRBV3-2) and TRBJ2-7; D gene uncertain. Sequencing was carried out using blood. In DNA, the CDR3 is TGTGCCAGCAGCCAAGATGGGCAGGCTGTGAGAGAGCAGTACTTC. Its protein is CASSQDGQAVREQYF.